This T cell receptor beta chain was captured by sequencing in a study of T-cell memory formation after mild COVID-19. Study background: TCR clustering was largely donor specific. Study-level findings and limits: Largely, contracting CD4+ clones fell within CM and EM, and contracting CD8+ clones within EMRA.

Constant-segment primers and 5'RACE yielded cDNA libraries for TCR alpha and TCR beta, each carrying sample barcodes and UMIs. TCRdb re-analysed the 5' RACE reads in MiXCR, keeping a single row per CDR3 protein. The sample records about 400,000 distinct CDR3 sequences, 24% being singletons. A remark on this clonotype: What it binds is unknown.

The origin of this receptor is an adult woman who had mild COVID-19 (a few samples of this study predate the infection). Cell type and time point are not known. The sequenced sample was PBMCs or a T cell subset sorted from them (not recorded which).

As DNA, the CDR3 is TGTGCCAGCAGCGTAGGGGGGACCCGGACTGAAGCTTTCTTT. This translates into CASSVGGTRTEAFF. V usage is TRBV9 and J usage is TRBJ1-1, with D perhaps TRBD1 (5 bases). Germline assignment: CDR1 SGDLS and CDR2 YYNGEE. With 0 bases removed from V and 5 bases from J, the gap between germline ends came to 11 bases. The CDR3 has 14 residues.